Presented here are 11 T cell receptor beta chains from one specimen sequenced in a study of OX40 agonist ivuxolimab in advanced cancers. Method: immunoSEQ multiplex PCR; TCRdb's copy keeps in-frame clones and lacks some. The sample holds some 57,000 clones, about 84% seen once. Sequencing used CD4+ or CD8+ T cells sorted from blood, obtained in a trial of the OX40 agonist ivuxolimab. The receptors stem from an adult with an advanced solid tumor such as melanoma, head and neck, liver or kidney cancer.

This clone was counted a single time. The chain recombines TRBV6-1 with TRBJ1-3; D is ambiguous. Trimming took 8 bases from V and 3 from J, leaving 11 bases between them. Germline V lookup: CDR1 MNHNS, CDR2 SASEGT. The CDR3 covers 13 residues. The CDR3 sequence is CASQTYLGNTIYF. The CDR3 bases are TGTGCCAGCCAAACTTATCTTGGAAACACCATATATTTT.

The gene calls are TRBV7-3 and TRBJ2-5; TRBD2 aligns across 12 bases. V lost 5 bases and J lost 4; bases outside the gene matches: 2. Germline V lookup: CDR1 SGHTA, CDR2 FQGTGA. The CDR3 sequence is 14 residues long. The CDR3 DNA is TGTGCCAGCAGCCCGGGACTAGCGGGAGAGACCCAGTACTTC. Protein: CASSPGLAGETQYF.

The rearrangement uses TRBV7-8 and TRBJ1-2; no clear D gene. The CDR3 spans 15 residues. CDR1 and CDR2 (germline): SGHVS, FQNEAQ. The V end lost 4 bases, the J end lost 4 bases, and 16 bases lay between the germline ends. CDR3 in DNA: TGTGCCAGCAGCTCCGAGAACCCGGGAACCTATGGCTACACCTTC. Protein: CASSSENPGTYGYTF.

The chain employs TRBV30 and TRBJ1-5; 8 nucleotides line up with TRBD1. Losses at the gene ends were 2 bases for V and 2 bases for J; bases not matched to a gene: 17. The CDR3 runs 19 residues. Per the germline V gene, CDR1 is GTSNPN and CDR2 is SVGIG (reference sequence). This CDR3 reads CAWSLSDREGSYGNQPQHF. The CDR3 coding sequence is TGTGCCTGGAGTCTATCGGACAGGGAGGGTTCCTATGGCAATCAGCCCCAGCATTTT.

The V call is TRBV28, the J call TRBJ1-1, with no clear D. Deletions cut 11 bases from V and 5 bases from J, with 12 bases between. In germline, CDR1 is MDHEN, CDR2 SYDVKM. The CDR3 has 11 amino acids. CDR3 amino acids: CAGTFGTEAFF. The CDR3 DNA reads as TGTGCCGGCACCTTCGGAACTGAAGCTTTCTTT.

The rearrangement joins TRBV7-9 to TRBJ1-1; the D gene is possibly TRBD1 (6 bases). Germline V gene lookup returns CDR1 SEHNR and CDR2 FQNEAQ (reference sequence). Trimming stripped 3 bases from V and 1 base from J, with 12 bases between. CDR3 size: 15 residues. In nucleotides, the CDR3 is TGTGCCAGCAGCTTTAACAGGGCGTCGAACACTGAAGCTTTCTTT. As protein: CASSFNRASNTEAFF.

This chain uses TRBV7-8 with TRBJ2-1, with TRBD2 identical over 10 bases. There are 15 residues in the CDR3. Germline V gives CDR1 SGHVS, CDR2 FQNEAQ. The ends lost 2 bases at V and 6 bases at J; junction bases unmatched: 4. The CDR3 spells CASSLWTSGVNEQFF. The CDR3 DNA reads as TGTGCCAGCAGCTTATGGACTAGCGGAGTCAATGAGCAGTTCTTC.

This clone was seen a few times. This chain links TRBV7-9 with TRBJ1-1; D remains ambiguous. V was cut by 1 base and J by 1 base, with 4 bases left in between. This CDR3 has 13 amino acids. CDR1 SEHNR and CDR2 FQNEAQ come from the germline V gene (reference sequence). CDR3 bases: TGTGCCAGCAGCTTAGAGGAGAACACTGAAGCTTTCTTT. Protein product: CASSLEENTEAFF. Supplemented by reference TRBV7-9 and TRBJ1-1, the full variable domain reads DTGVSQNPRHKITKRGQNVTFRCDPISEHNRLYWYRQTLGQGPEFLTYFQNEAQLEKSRLLSDRFSAERPKGSFSTLEIQRTEQGDSAMYLCASSLEENTEAFFGQGTRLTVV.

The V call is TRBV7-9, the J call TRBJ2-2, with 8 positions matching TRBD2. V lost 5 bases and J lost 3; bases outside the gene matches: 8. This CDR3 region has 16 residues. Germline V gene sequence: CDR1 SEHNR, CDR2 FQNEAQ (reference sequence). The CDR3 here is CASSGSGVRDTGELFF. The CDR3 DNA follows: TGTGCCAGCAGCGGTAGCGGGGTTCGGGACACCGGGGAGCTGTTTTTT.

The V gene is TRBV7-3, the J gene TRBJ2-5; TRBD2 agrees at 7 bases. Per the germline V gene, CDR1 is SGHTA and CDR2 is FQGTGA. V was pared by 3 bases and J by 4 bases, with 2 bases of the junction left unmatched. This CDR3 spans 13 amino acids. CDR3 nucleotides: TGTGCCAGCAGCTTGGGCGGGGGAGAGACCCAGTACTTC. This encodes CASSLGGGETQYF.

This chain joins TRBV15 and TRBJ2-7; D perhaps matches TRBD2 (5 bases). The CDR3 has 13 amino acids. Germline CDR1 and CDR2: LNHNV and YYDKDF (reference sequence). V dropped 4 bases and J dropped 2 bases, with 9 bases sitting between them. The CDR3 sequence is CATSIGLTYEQYF. CDR3 coding DNA: TGTGCCACCAGCATAGGACTCACCTACGAGCAGTACTTC.